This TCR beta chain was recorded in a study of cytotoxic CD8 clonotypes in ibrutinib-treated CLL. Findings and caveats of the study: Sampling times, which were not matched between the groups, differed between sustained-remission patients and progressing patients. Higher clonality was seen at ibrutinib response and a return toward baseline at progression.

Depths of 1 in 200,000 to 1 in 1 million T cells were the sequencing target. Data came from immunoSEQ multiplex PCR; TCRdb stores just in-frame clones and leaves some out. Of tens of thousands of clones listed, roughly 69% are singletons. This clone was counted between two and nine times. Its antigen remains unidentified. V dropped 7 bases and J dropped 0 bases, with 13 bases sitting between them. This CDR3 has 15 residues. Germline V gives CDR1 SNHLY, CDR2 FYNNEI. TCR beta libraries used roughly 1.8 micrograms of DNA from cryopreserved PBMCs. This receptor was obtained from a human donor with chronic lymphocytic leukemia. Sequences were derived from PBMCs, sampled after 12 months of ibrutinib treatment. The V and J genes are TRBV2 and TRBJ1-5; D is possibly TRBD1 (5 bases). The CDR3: CASKGTTNSNQPQHF. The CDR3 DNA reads TGTGCCAGCAAGGGGACGACAAATAGCAATCAGCCCCAGCATTTT.